Below are 25 T cell receptor beta chains sequenced from a single sample in a study of blood T cell repertoires in COVID-19. This table comes from immunoSEQ multiplex PCR, and its TCRdb copy is limited to in-frame clones, with some not included. The sample lists some 260,000 clones, around nine tenths seen once, with 2.1% in the top ten. Material for sequencing was peripheral blood. The receptors stem from a woman aged 40 to 50 who had recovered from COVID-19.

The chain links TRBV25-1 to TRBJ2-5; 8 bases align to TRBD2. The CDR3 sequence is 14 residues long. Germline CDR1 is MGHDK and CDR2 is SYGVNS. V gave up 4 bases and J gave up 0 bases; unmatched junction bases: 1. CDR3 coding DNA: TGTGCCAGCAGTGTAGCGGGGTACCAAGAGACCCAGTACTTC. Protein product: CASSVAGYQETQYF.

The gene calls are TRBV9 and TRBJ1-2; D is unresolved. The V end lost 3 bases, the J end lost 1 base, and 10 bases lay between the germline ends. Germline-derived CDR1 and CDR2 are SGDLS and YYNGEE. The CDR3 is 14 amino acids. The CDR3 sequence: CASSDLRGNYGYTF. In nucleotides, the CDR3 is TGTGCCAGCAGCGATTTGCGGGGTAACTATGGCTACACCTTC.

V and J are TRBV7-8 and TRBJ2-1; 14 nucleotides match TRBD2. After removal of 5 bases from V and 0 bases from J, the junction contained 3 bases not matched to a gene. The CDR3 consists of 17 residues. Germline values: CDR1 SGHVS, CDR2 FQNEAQ. CDR3 sequence: CASSVGLAGVSYNEQFF. In DNA, the CDR3 is TGTGCCAGCAGCGTGGGACTAGCGGGAGTCTCCTACAATGAGCAGTTCTTC.

The V call is TRBV5-6, the J call TRBJ2-7; weak D call: TRBD2 (5 bases). The CDR3 totals 14 residues. Trimming shortened V by 2 bases and J by 1 base, and 10 bases separated the two germline ends. Germline V lookup: CDR1 SGHDT, CDR2 YYEEEE. This chain's CDR3 is CASSFGGPSYEQYF. As DNA, the CDR3 is TGTGCCAGCAGCTTTGGCGGGCCTTCCTACGAGCAGTACTTC. Full variable domain (missing parts from reference TRBV5-6 and TRBJ2-7): DAGVTQSPTHLIKTRGQQVTLRCSPKSGHDTVSWYQQALGQGPQFIFQYYEEEERQRGNFPDRFSGHQFPNYSSELNVNALLLGDSALYLCASSFGGPSYEQYFGPGTRLTVT.

This clone was picked up one time. The chain couples TRBV6-5 to TRBJ1-1; perhaps TRBD1 as D (5 bases). The CDR3 loop spans 13 amino acids. V was trimmed by 5 bases and J by 4 bases, leaving 11 bases between them. CDR1 and CDR2 (germline): MNHEY, SVGAGI. DNA of the CDR3: TGTGCCAGCAGTCAGTCGGGGGGCACTGAAGCTTTCTTT. Residues: CASSQSGGTEAFF.

The chain couples TRBV5-1 to TRBJ2-3; possible D gene TRBD2, 7 bases. In germline, CDR1 is SGHRS, CDR2 YFSETQ. V lost 7 bases and J 0 bases, leaving 15 bases between the germline ends. CDR3 length: 15 amino acids. The chain's CDR3 is CASAGAASSTDTQYF. CDR3 coding DNA: TGCGCCAGCGCGGGGGCCGCCTCTAGCACAGATACGCAGTATTTT.

This chain uses TRBV9 with TRBJ2-1; TRBD1 matches 7 bases. This CDR3 spans 19 amino acids. The V and J ends lost 2 bases and 0 bases, in that order; junction bases with no gene match: 14. The germline gives CDR1 SGDLS, CDR2 YYNGEE. CDR3 DNA: TGTGCCAGCAGCGTCCGGGGCAGGGGGACCGTAAACTCCTACAATGAGCAGTTCTTC. Translation gives CASSVRGRGTVNSYNEQFF.

This chain connects TRBV7-2 to TRBJ1-3, with D possibly being TRBD1 (5 bases). V lost 2 bases, J lost 6 bases, and 11 bases lay in between. Germline CDR1 reads SGHTA; CDR2 reads FQGNSA. The CDR3 has 14 amino acids. CDR3: CASSLWGPLNTIYF. In DNA, the CDR3 is TGTGCCAGCAGCTTATGGGGCCCACTAAACACCATATATTTT.

This clone was recorded at least ten times. V and J are TRBV3-1 (or the pseudogene TRBV3-2) and TRBJ2-3, with D possibly TRBD1 on 6 matching bases. CDR3 size: 14 residues. Deletions cut 4 bases from V and 1 base from J, with 9 bases between. CDR1 and CDR2 from the germline V gene are LGHDT and YNNKEL (reference sequence). CDR3 loop: CASSPGQRTDTQYF. The CDR3 nucleotides read TGTGCCAGCAGCCCTGGACAGCGCACAGATACGCAGTATTTT.

Only one count was recorded for this clone. The gene calls are TRBV3-1 (or the pseudogene TRBV3-2) and TRBJ2-7; D possibly corresponds to TRBD2 (5 bases). Deletions cut 4 bases from V and 4 bases from J, with 11 bases between. Germline CDR1 LGHDT, CDR2 YNNKEL (reference sequence). CDR3 length: 13 amino acids. Written as DNA, the CDR3 is TGTGCCAGCAGCCTTCTCCCGGGGTACGAGCAGTACTTC. Its translation is CASSLLPGYEQYF.

The V gene is TRBV3-1 (or the pseudogene TRBV3-2), the J gene TRBJ2-5; tentatively, D is TRBD1 (6 bases). V lost 0 bases and J lost 1, with 9 bases in between. This CDR3 comprises 15 residues. Germline V gene data show CDR1 as LGHDT and CDR2 as YNNKEL (reference sequence). The CDR3 DNA reads TGTGCCAGCAGCCAAGAAGGGGGTGGCCAAGAGACCCAGTACTTC. It encodes CASSQEGGGQETQYF.

The genes are TRBV18 and TRBJ2-1; D is possibly TRBD2 (7 bases). Germline V gene lookup returns CDR1 KGHSH and CDR2 LQKENI. V lost 3 bases to trimming and J lost 6 bases, with 12 bases between them. The CDR3 length is 14 residues. CDR3 sequence (DNA): TGTGCCAGCTCACCGGGGGGGCCGGTCAATGAGCAGTTCTTC. Translation: CASSPGGPVNEQFF.

The rearrangement links TRBV3-1 (or the pseudogene TRBV3-2) to TRBJ1-2, with 8 bases lining up with TRBD1. V was pared by 2 bases and J by 7 bases, with 9 bases of the junction left unmatched. This CDR3 is built from 15 residues. Looked up from germline, CDR1 is LGHDT and CDR2 is YNNKEL (reference sequence). CDR3 sequence: CASSQPGTGGGGYTF. The CDR3, as DNA: TGTGCCAGCAGCCAACCCGGGACAGGAGGAGGTGGCTACACCTTC.

The rearrangement uses TRBV19 and TRBJ1-4; 9 bases align to TRBD1. The V gene end was trimmed by 1 base and the J gene end by 3 bases; junction bases not matched to a gene: 9. Germline V gene lookup returns CDR1 LNHDA and CDR2 SQIVND (reference sequence). The CDR3 totals 18 residues. The CDR3 coding sequence is TGTGCCAGTAGTATAGGTGCCGGGACAGGGTCGGCTAATGAAAAACTGTTTTTT. This translates into CASSIGAGTGSANEKLFF. The full variable domain, rest sourced from reference TRBV19 and TRBJ1-4, is DGGITQSPKYLFRKEGQNVTLSCEQNLNHDAMYWYRQDPGQGLRLIYYSQIVNDFQKGDIAEGYSVSREKKESFPLTVTSAQKNPTAFYLCASSIGAGTGSANEKLFFGSGTQLSVL.

This chain joins TRBV20-1 and TRBJ1-2, with no clear D. V was pared by 7 bases and J by 8 bases, with 11 bases between. This CDR3 is 10 amino acids long. Germline V lookup: CDR1 DFQATT, CDR2 SNEGSKA (reference sequence). The CDR3 region is CSVYQEGYTF. Here the CDR3 DNA reads TGCAGTGTTTATCAAGAGGGCTACACCTTC.

The chain couples TRBV11-2 to TRBJ2-2, with 8 bases identical to TRBD1. With V trimmed by 5 bases and J by 6 bases, 5 bases remained unmatched. Germline V gene data show CDR1 as SGHAT and CDR2 as FQNNGV. This CDR3 comprises 14 residues. The CDR3, as DNA: TGTGCCAGCAGCATGACAGGGGTGGCCGGGGAGCTGTTTTTT. Protein sequence: CASSMTGVAGELFF. Full variable domain (rest looked up from reference TRBV11-2 and TRBJ2-2): EAGVAQSPRYKIIEKRQSVAFWCNPISGHATLYWYQQILGQGPKLLIQFQNNGVVDDSQLPKDRFSAERLKGVDSTLKIQPAKLEDSAVYLCASSMTGVAGELFFGEGSRLTVL.

The CDR3 sequence: CASSLGASGSTDTQYF. The CDR3 bases are TGTGCCAGCAGCTTGGGGGCTAGCGGGAGCACAGATACGCAGTATTTT. The V and J genes are TRBV5-5 and TRBJ2-3; 8 positions match TRBD2. The CDR3 length is 16 residues. The V and J ends lost 0 bases and 0 bases, in that order; junction bases with no gene match: 3. Per the germline V gene, CDR1 is SGHKS and CDR2 is YYEKEE (reference sequence).

This rearrangement joins TRBV3-1 (or the pseudogene TRBV3-2) to TRBJ2-5; the match to TRBD2 covers 12 bases. With V trimmed by 1 base and J by 7 bases, 7 bases remained unmatched. The CDR3 spans 16 residues. CDR1 is LGHDT, CDR2 YNNKEL, per germline (reference sequence). Here the CDR3 reads CASSQVSSGGAVTQYF. The CDR3 DNA reads TGTGCCAGCAGCCAAGTATCTAGCGGGGGGGCGGTGACCCAGTACTTC.

This chain connects TRBV7-9 to TRBJ1-3, with D possibly matching TRBD1 (5 bases). The germline gives CDR1 SEHNR, CDR2 FQNEAQ (reference sequence). CDR3 length equals 14 residues. V was trimmed by 2 bases and J by 2 bases, leaving 7 bases between them. Here the CDR3 DNA reads TGTGCCAGCAGCTTACCAGGGACTGGAAACACCATATATTTT. This translates into CASSLPGTGNTIYF.

The chain uses TRBV14 and TRBJ2-7, with TRBD2 matching 11 bases. CDR1 SGHDN and CDR2 FVKESK come from the germline V gene. V shed 2 bases, J shed 3 bases, and the junction held 15 bases outside the gene matches. The CDR3 totals 19 residues. In nucleotides, the CDR3 is TGTGCCAGCAGCCAAATCAAGACTAGCGGGATTATCGGTCACTACGAGCAGTACTTC. Amino acid sequence: CASSQIKTSGIIGHYEQYF. The complete variable domain, with remaining parts taken from reference TRBV14 and TRBJ2-7, reads EAGVTQFPSHSVIEKGQTVTLRCDPISGHDNLYWYRRVMGKEIKFLLHFVKESKQDESGMPNNRFLAERTGGTYSTLKVQPAELEDSGVYFCASSQIKTSGIIGHYEQYFGPGTRLTVT.

This clone was picked up a small number of times. As DNA, the CDR3 is TGTGCCAGCAGCTTCTCGACGGCTAGCGGCAATGAGCAGTTCTTC. Its translation is CASSFSTASGNEQFF. V gene TRBV7-9 combines with J gene TRBJ2-1; 7 nucleotides agree with TRBD2. Germline-derived CDR1 and CDR2 are SEHNR and FQNEAQ (reference sequence). Losses at the gene ends were 3 bases for V and 6 bases for J; bases not matched to a gene: 8. CDR3 length equals 15 residues.

V is TRBV18 and J is TRBJ1-2, with D hard to call. CDR3 length: 14 residues. V lost 2 bases to trimming and J lost 2 bases, with 9 bases between them. Germline lookup yields CDR1 KGHSH and CDR2 LQKENI. CDR3 DNA sequence: TGTGCCAGCTCACCAACGAGGGAGAACTATGGCTACACCTTC. Protein sequence: CASSPTRENYGYTF. The full variable domain, rest sourced from reference TRBV18 and TRBJ1-2, is NAGVMQNPRHLVRRRGQEARLRCSPMKGHSHVYWYRQLPEEGLKFMVYLQKENIIDESGMPKERFSAEFPKEGPSILRIQQVVRGDSAAYFCASSPTRENYGYTFGSGTRLTVV.

As concerns this clone: Germline and junction disagree at one end, which may indicate a read error. The CDR3: CASSSTRTAGRRF. Here the CDR3 DNA reads TGTGCCAGCAGTTCCACTCGGACAGCGGGAAGGCGTTTC. The chain carries TRBV27 and TRBJ2-7; D is perhaps TRBD2 (7 bases). Per the germline V gene, CDR1 is MNHEY and CDR2 is SMNVEV (reference sequence). This CDR3 is 13 amino acids long.

This sequence joins TRBV18 and TRBJ1-2, with 7 bases matching TRBD1. The germline V gene encodes CDR1 KGHSH and CDR2 LQKENI. V was pared by 4 bases and J by 4 bases, with 3 bases of the junction left unmatched. The CDR3 loop spans 13 amino acids. CDR3 region: CASSRDSGYGYTF. In DNA form, the CDR3 reads TGTGCCAGCTCACGGGACAGCGGCTATGGCTACACCTTC.

The chain joins TRBV30 to TRBJ2-3, with D tentatively TRBD2 (5 bases). This CDR3 spans 13 amino acids. Trimming pared 5 bases from V and 14 bases from J, leaving 23 bases between. Germline-derived CDR1 and CDR2 are GTSNPN and SVGIG (reference sequence). The CDR3 bases are TGTGCCTGGGGGCTTTCGCCAGCGGTGTACCCGTATTTT. It codes for CAWGLSPAVYPYF.